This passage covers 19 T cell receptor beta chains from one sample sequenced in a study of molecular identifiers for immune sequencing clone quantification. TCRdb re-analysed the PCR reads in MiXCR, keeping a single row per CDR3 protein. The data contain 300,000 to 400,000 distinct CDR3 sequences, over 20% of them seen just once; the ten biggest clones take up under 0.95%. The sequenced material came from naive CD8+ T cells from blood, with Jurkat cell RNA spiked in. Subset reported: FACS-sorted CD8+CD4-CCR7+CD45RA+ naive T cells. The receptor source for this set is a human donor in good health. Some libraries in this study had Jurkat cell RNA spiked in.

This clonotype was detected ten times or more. CDR3 sequence reads: CASSLRYYSLSDYEQYF. CDR3 coding DNA: TGTGCCAGCAGTTTGAGGTACTACTCTTTAAGCGACTACGAGCAGTACTTC. The V gene is TRBV12-3 or TRBV12-4, the J gene TRBJ2-7; D gene uncertain. The CDR3 is 17 residues long. V lost 3 bases and J lost 3, with 21 bases in between.

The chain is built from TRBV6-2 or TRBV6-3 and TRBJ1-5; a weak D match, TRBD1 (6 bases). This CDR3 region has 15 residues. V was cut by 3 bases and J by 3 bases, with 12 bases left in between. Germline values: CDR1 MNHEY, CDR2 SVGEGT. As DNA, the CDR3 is TGTGCCAGCAGTTATTTTGGACAGTACAATCAGCCCCAGCATTTT. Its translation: CASSYFGQYNQPQHF.

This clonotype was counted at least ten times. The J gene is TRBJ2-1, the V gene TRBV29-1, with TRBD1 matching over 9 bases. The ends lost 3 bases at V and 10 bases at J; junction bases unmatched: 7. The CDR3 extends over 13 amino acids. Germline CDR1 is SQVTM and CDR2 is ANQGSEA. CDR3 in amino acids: CSVETGGVEEQFF. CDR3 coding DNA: TGCAGCGTTGAGACAGGGGGGGTGGAAGAGCAGTTCTTC.

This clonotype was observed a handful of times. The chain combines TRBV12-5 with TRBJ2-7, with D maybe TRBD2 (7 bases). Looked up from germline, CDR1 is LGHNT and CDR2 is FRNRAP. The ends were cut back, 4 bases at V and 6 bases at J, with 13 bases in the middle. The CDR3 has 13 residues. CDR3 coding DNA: TGTGCTAGTGGTTGGGAGAGGGGGGGCGAGCAGTACTTC. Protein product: CASGWERGGEQYF.

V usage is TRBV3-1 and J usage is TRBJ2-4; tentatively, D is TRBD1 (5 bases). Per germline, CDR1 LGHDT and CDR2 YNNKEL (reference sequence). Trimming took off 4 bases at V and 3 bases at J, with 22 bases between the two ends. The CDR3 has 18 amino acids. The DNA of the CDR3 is TGTGCCAGCAGCCGCCCCCCCGACAGCACCTGGGGCAAAAACATTCAGTACTTC. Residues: CASSRPPDSTWGKNIQYF.

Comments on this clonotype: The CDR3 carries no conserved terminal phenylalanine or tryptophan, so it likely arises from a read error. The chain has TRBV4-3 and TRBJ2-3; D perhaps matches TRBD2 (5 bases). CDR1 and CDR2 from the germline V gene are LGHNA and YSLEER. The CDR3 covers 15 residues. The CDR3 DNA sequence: TGCGCCGGCAGCCAAGATCACCGGGGTTCAGATACGCAGTATCTT. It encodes CAGSQDHRGSDTQYL.

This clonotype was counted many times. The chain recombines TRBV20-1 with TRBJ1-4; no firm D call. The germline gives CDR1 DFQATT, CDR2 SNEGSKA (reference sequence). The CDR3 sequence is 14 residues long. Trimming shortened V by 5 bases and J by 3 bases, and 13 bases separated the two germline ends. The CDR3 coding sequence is TGCAGTGCTCGTGCGGAGGTGGCTAATGAAAAACTGTTTTTT. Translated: CSARAEVANEKLFF.

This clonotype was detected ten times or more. CDR3 loop: CASSFRGPMSYEQYF. The CDR3 nucleotides are TGTGCCAGCAGTTTCCGGGGGCCGATGAGCTACGAGCAGTACTTC. The genes are TRBV28 and TRBJ2-7; D tentatively fits TRBD1 or TRBD2 (6 bases each). Trimming removed 3 bases from V and 3 bases from J, with 15 bases in between. Per the germline V gene, CDR1 is MDHEN and CDR2 is SYDVKM. The CDR3 runs to 15 residues.

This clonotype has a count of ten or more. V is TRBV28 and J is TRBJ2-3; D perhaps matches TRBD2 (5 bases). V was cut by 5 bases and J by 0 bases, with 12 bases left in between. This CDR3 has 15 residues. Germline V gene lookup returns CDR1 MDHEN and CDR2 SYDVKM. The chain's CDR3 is CASSPRDYSTDTQYF. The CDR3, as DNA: TGTGCCAGCAGTCCCCGCGACTACAGCACAGATACGCAGTATTTT.

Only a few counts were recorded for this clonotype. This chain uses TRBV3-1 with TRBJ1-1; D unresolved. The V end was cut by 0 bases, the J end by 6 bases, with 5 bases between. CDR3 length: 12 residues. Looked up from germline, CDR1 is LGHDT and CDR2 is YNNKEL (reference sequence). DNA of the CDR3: TGTGCCAGCAGCCAAGACAGCCCTGAAGCTTTCTTT. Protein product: CASSQDSPEAFF.

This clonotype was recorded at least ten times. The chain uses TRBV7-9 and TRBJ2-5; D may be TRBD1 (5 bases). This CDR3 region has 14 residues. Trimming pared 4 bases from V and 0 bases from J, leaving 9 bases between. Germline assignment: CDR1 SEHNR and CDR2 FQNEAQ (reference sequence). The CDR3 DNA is TGTGCCAGCAGCTCCAAGACAGACCAAGAGACCCAGTACTTC. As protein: CASSSKTDQETQYF. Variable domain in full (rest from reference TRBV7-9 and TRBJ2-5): DTGVSQNPRHKITKRGQNVTFRCDPISEHNRLYWYRQTLGQGPEFLTYFQNEAQLEKSRLLSDRFSAERPKGSFSTLEIQRTEQGDSAMYLCASSSKTDQETQYFGPGTRLLVL.

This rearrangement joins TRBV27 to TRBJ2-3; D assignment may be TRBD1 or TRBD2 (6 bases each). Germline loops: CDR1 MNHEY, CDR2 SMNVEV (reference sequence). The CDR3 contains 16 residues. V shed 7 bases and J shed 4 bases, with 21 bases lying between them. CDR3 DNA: TGTGCCAGCACCAGGGGCGGGGAATACGACCCAGATACGCAGTATTTT. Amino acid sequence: CASTRGGEYDPDTQYF.

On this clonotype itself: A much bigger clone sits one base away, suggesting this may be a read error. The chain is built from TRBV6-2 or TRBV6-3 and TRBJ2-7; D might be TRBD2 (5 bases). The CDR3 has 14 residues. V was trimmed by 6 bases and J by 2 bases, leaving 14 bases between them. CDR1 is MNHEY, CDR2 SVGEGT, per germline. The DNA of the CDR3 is TGTGCCAGCAGCCCCGTTGGACTTGCCTACGAGCAGTACTTC. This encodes CASSPVGLAYEQYF.

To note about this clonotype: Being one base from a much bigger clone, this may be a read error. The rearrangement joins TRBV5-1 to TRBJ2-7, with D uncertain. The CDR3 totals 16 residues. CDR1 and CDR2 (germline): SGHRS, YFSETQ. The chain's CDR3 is CASSLGAPHYNYGQYF. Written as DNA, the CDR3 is TGCGCCAGCAGCTTGGGGGCCCCTCATTATAACTACGGGCAGTACTTC.

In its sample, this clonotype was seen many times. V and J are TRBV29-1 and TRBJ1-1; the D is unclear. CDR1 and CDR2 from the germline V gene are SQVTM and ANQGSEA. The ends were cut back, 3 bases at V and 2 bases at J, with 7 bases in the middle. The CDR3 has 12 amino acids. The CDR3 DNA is TGCAGCGTTGAGACGGGAAACACTGAAGCTTTCTTT. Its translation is CSVETGNTEAFF.

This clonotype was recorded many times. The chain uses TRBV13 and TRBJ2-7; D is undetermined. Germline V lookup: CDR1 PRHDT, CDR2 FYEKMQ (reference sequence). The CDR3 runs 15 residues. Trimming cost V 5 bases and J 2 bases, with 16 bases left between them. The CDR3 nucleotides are TGTGCCAGCAGCGATACCGAGGCACGTCCCTACGAGCAGTACTTC. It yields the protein CASSDTEARPYEQYF.

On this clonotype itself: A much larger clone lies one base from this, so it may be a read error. The CDR3 protein is CASTGWQEETQCF. The CDR3 nucleotides are TGTGCCAGCACCGGCTGGCAGGAAGAGACCCAGTGCTTC. This chain uses TRBV12-3 or TRBV12-4 with TRBJ2-5, with D hard to call. This CDR3 comprises 13 residues.

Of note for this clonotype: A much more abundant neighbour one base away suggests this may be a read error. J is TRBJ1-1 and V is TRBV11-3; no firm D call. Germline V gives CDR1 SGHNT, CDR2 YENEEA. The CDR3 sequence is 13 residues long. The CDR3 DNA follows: TGTGCCAGCAGCTTAGGATCGAACACTGAAGCTCTCTTT. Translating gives CASSLGSNTEALF. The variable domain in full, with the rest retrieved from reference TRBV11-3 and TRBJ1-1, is EAGVVQSPRYKIIEKKQPVAFWCNPISGHNTLYWYLQNLGQGPELLIRYENEEAVDDSQLPKDRFSAERLKGVDSTLKIQPAELGDSAVYLCASSLGSNTEALFGQGTRLTVV.

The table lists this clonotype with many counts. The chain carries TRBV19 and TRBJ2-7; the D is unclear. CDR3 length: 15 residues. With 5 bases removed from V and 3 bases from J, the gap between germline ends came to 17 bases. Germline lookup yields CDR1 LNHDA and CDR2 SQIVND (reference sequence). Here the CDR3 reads CASSPGPSLNYEQYF. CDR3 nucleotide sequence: TGTGCCAGTAGTCCCGGACCCTCTTTAAACTACGAGCAGTACTTC.